These 24 T cell receptor beta chains came from one sample sequenced in a study of blood T cell repertoires in COVID-19. The protocol was immunoSEQ multiplex PCR, while the TCRdb copy is restricted to in-frame clones and leaves out a portion. The data contain some 130,000 clones, just under 85% of them singletons. Input material: peripheral blood. These receptors all stem from a woman aged 50 to 65 with acute or convalescent COVID-19.

The rearrangement links TRBV6-5 to TRBJ2-1; 8 nucleotides agree with TRBD1. CDR3 length: 15 residues. CDR1 MNHEY and CDR2 SVGAGI come from the germline V gene. After removal of 6 bases from V and 7 bases from J, the junction contained 11 bases not matched to a gene. The CDR3 sequence: CASRKRQGSTNEQFF. The CDR3 DNA sequence: TGTGCCAGCAGGAAGAGACAGGGGTCAACTAATGAGCAGTTCTTC.

This chain joins TRBV5-1 and TRBJ1-1, with D uncertain. V gave up 4 bases and J gave up 0 bases, with 10 bases separating them. The CDR3 is 14 amino acids. In germline, CDR1 is SGHRS, CDR2 YFSETQ. The CDR3 region is CASSPGIMNTEAFF. CDR3 nucleotide sequence: TGCGCCAGCAGCCCAGGCATAATGAACACTGAAGCTTTCTTT. The variable domain in full, completed from reference TRBV5-1 and TRBJ1-1, reads KAGVTQTPRYLIKTRGQQVTLSCSPISGHRSVSWYQQTPGQGLQFLFEYFSETQRNKGNFPGRFSGRQFSNSRSEMNVSTLELGDSALYLCASSPGIMNTEAFFGQGTRLTVV.

V is TRBV5-1 and J is TRBJ1-3, with D unclear. V was trimmed by 0 bases and J by 0 bases, leaving 10 bases between them. There are 16 residues in the CDR3. CDR1 and CDR2 (germline): SGHRS, YFSETQ. The CDR3 nucleotides read TGCGCCAGCAGCTTGGCACAGCCGAACTCTGGAAACACCATATATTTT. Translation gives CASSLAQPNSGNTIYF.

The J gene is TRBJ1-1, the V gene TRBV30, with D possibly matching TRBD1 (6 bases). CDR1 and CDR2 (germline): GTSNPN, SVGIG (reference sequence). The CDR3 totals 15 residues. Trimming left V 1 base short and J 1 base short, with 13 bases between. The CDR3 protein is CAWSDQGYANTEAFF. The CDR3 DNA is TGTGCCTGGAGTGATCAGGGGTATGCGAACACTGAAGCTTTCTTT.

The chain employs TRBV2 and TRBJ1-5; 9 bases line up with TRBD1. Per germline, CDR1 SNHLY and CDR2 FYNNEI. This CDR3 is built from 14 residues. V shed 7 bases and J 6 bases; nucleotides not matched to a gene: 7. The CDR3: CASIEGTGSQPQHF. The DNA of the CDR3 is TGTGCCAGCATCGAAGGGACAGGGTCTCAGCCCCAGCATTTT.

The chain carries TRBV6-1 and TRBJ2-3; the D is unclear. Germline V gene data show CDR1 as MNHNS and CDR2 as SASEGT. The CDR3 is made up of 13 amino acids. V lost 0 bases and J lost 7, with 8 bases in between. DNA for the CDR3: TGTGCCAGCAGTGAAGCTGTCTCGTATACGCAGTATTTT. Amino acids: CASSEAVSYTQYF.

The rearrangement uses TRBV11-3 and TRBJ2-7; a weak D match, TRBD1 (6 bases). Germline CDR1 is SGHNT and CDR2 is YENEEA. The CDR3 sequence is 13 residues long. Trimming cost V 1 base and J 7 bases, with 11 bases left between them. CDR3 protein: CASSLGPGTEQYF. For the CDR3, the DNA is TGTGCCAGCAGCTTAGGGCCGGGGACAGAGCAGTACTTC.

The chain links TRBV3-1 (or the pseudogene TRBV3-2) to TRBJ2-1; 10 nucleotides match TRBD2. Germline V gene lookup returns CDR1 LGHDT and CDR2 YNNKEL (reference sequence). The CDR3 sequence is 15 residues long. After removal of 4 bases from V and 8 bases from J, the junction contained 8 bases not matched to a gene. CDR3 region: CASSPERGGDDEQFF. The CDR3 DNA sequence: TGTGCCAGCAGCCCTGAGCGGGGGGGCGACGATGAGCAGTTCTTC.

The chain links TRBV19 to TRBJ1-4; D is uncertain. Between the trimmed V and J ends, which lost 4 bases and 5 bases, there was a span of 11 bases. This CDR3 has 14 residues. Germline V gene lookup returns CDR1 LNHDA and CDR2 SQIVND (reference sequence). Here the CDR3 reads CASSNGGVNEKLFF. The CDR3 DNA follows: TGTGCCAGTAGTAATGGAGGCGTGAATGAAAAACTGTTTTTT.

The J gene is TRBJ1-6, the V gene TRBV13; 8 bases are a match to TRBD1. Germline V lookup: CDR1 PRHDT, CDR2 FYEKMQ (reference sequence). This CDR3 spans 18 amino acids. V lost 2 bases to trimming and J lost 0 bases; unmatched junction nucleotides: 6. The CDR3 is CASSLKTGVGSYNSPLHF. As DNA, the CDR3 is TGTGCCAGCAGCTTAAAGACAGGGGTCGGCTCCTATAATTCACCCCTCCACTTT.

A note on this clone: The sample contains more than one DNA sequence encoding this CDR3. V usage is TRBV19 and J usage is TRBJ1-2, with D unresolved. The V end was cut by 5 bases, the J end by 3 bases, with 7 bases between. The germline V gene encodes CDR1 LNHDA and CDR2 SQIVND (reference sequence). There are 12 residues in the CDR3. The CDR3, as DNA: TGTGCCAGTAGTGGTCAGGACTATGGCTACACCTTC. Encoded protein: CASSGQDYGYTF.

The count of this clone is one. In DNA, the CDR3 is TGTGCCAGCAGCTCTGACAGGGGGCATGGCTACACCTTC. Residues: CASSSDRGHGYTF. The chain recombines TRBV12-3 or TRBV12-4 with TRBJ1-2, with 10 bases fitting TRBD1. With V trimmed by 6 bases and J by 6 bases, 4 bases remained unmatched. This CDR3 contains 13 residues.

V gene TRBV13 combines with J gene TRBJ2-1; possible D gene TRBD1, 6 bases. Trimming left V 3 bases short and J 8 bases short, with 20 bases between. Germline V lookup: CDR1 PRHDT, CDR2 FYEKMQ (reference sequence). The CDR3 is made up of 16 amino acids. The CDR3 DNA is TGTGCCAGCAGCTTGCGTAAGGACAGTTATTTCCATGAGCAGTTCTTC. Its translation is CASSLRKDSYFHEQFF.

This chain joins TRBV7-9 and TRBJ2-3, with 8 nucleotides matching TRBD1. CDR1 and CDR2 (germline): SEHNR, FQNEAQ (reference sequence). Trimming took 4 bases from V and 0 from J; bases not matched to a gene: 6. CDR3 length equals 16 residues. The DNA for the CDR3 is TGTGCCAGCAGCTCCGCGAGGGACAGGAGCACAGATACGCAGTATTTT. Amino acid sequence: CASSSARDRSTDTQYF.

The rearrangement uses TRBV7-2 and TRBJ1-2; TRBD1 might be the D (6 bases). V was shortened by 5 bases and J by 5 bases, with 15 bases between the two germline ends. This CDR3 has 14 amino acids. Germline V gene data show CDR1 as SGHTA and CDR2 as FQGNSA. For the CDR3, the DNA is TGTGCCAGCAGCATCTCGACAGGCGGATATGGCTACACCTTC. Amino acid sequence: CASSISTGGYGYTF.

Remarks on this clone: The same CDR3 arises from other DNA sequences in this sample as well. The chain joins TRBV28 to TRBJ1-3; D ambiguous. V lost 3 bases to trimming and J lost 0 bases, with 9 bases between them. The V gene's germline CDR1 is MDHEN and CDR2 SYDVKM. This CDR3 region has 15 residues. The CDR3 region has the DNA TGTGCCAGCAGTTTGAGTCGATACTCTGGAAACACCATATATTTT. Its translation: CASSLSRYSGNTIYF.

This sequence joins TRBV5-4 and TRBJ2-7; D gene uncertain. Germline V gene data show CDR1 as SGHNT and CDR2 as YYREEE (reference sequence). This CDR3 spans 13 amino acids. Trimming cost V 0 bases and J 5 bases, with 9 bases left between them. The CDR3 here is CASSLDSMDEQYF. CDR3 sequence (DNA): TGTGCCAGCAGCTTGGACTCGATGGACGAGCAGTACTTC.

This sequence joins TRBV11-2 and TRBJ2-2; TRBD1 is a possible D gene (6 bases). The V and J ends lost 4 bases and 1 base respectively, with 7 bases between them. There are 14 residues in the CDR3. Germline CDR1 is SGHAT and CDR2 is FQNNGV. The DNA for the CDR3 is TGTGCCAGCAGCTCAGGGGTGAACACCGGGGAGCTGTTTTTT. Residues: CASSSGVNTGELFF.

The chain carries TRBV28 and TRBJ1-2, with D tentatively TRBD1 (5 bases). This CDR3 has 14 residues. Trimming took off 6 bases at V and 8 bases at J, with 19 bases between the two ends. From germline, CDR1 is MDHEN and CDR2 SYDVKM. DNA for the CDR3: TGTGCCAGCAGCTTTGCCCGCAGGGTCGGGGGCTACACCTTC. This gives the protein CASSFARRVGGYTF.

The gene calls are TRBV4-1 and TRBJ1-4; D remains unclear. The germline V gene encodes CDR1 MGHRA and CDR2 YSYEKL. CDR3 length: 14 residues. V was pared by 0 bases and J by 8 bases, with 10 bases between. Here the CDR3 DNA reads TGCGCCAGCAGCCAAGACACAGTAAGCGAAAAACTGTTTTTT. Translating gives CASSQDTVSEKLFF.

The rearrangement links TRBV2 to TRBJ2-1, with D possibly TRBD2 on 7 matching bases. The CDR3 runs to 15 residues. V lost 2 bases and J lost 4, with 12 bases in between. CDR1 is SNHLY, CDR2 FYNNEI, per germline. CDR3 bases: TGTGCCAGCAGTGAAAGGGGGGGCCCATACAATGAGCAGTTCTTC. This codes for CASSERGGPYNEQFF.

V and J are TRBV15 and TRBJ1-4, with D hard to call. The CDR3 is made up of 15 amino acids. The V gene lost 0 bases and the J gene lost 6 bases, with 11 bases spanning the gap. Per the germline V gene, CDR1 is LNHNV and CDR2 is YYDKDF (reference sequence). The CDR3 region is CATSRDQRRDEKLFF. In DNA form, the CDR3 reads TGTGCCACCAGCAGAGATCAGCGACGGGATGAAAAACTGTTTTTT.

V and J are TRBV2 and TRBJ1-5; 8 positions match TRBD1. This CDR3 is built from 16 residues. The J segment lost 2 bases and the V segment lost 5 bases, leaving 8 bases of the junction unmatched. Germline CDR1 is SNHLY and CDR2 is FYNNEI. DNA for the CDR3: TGTGCCAGCAGTAATGATCCGACAGGGGGCAATCAGCCCCAGCATTTT. Residues: CASSNDPTGGNQPQHF.

This clone has just one count. V usage is TRBV5-4 and J usage is TRBJ2-3; 8 nucleotides line up with TRBD2. V shed 6 bases, J shed 1 base, and the junction held 13 bases outside the gene matches. Germline V gene sequence: CDR1 SGHNT, CDR2 YYREEE (reference sequence). The CDR3 covers 17 residues. CDR3 residues: CASTQRAGGGGTDTQYF. The DNA of the CDR3 is TGTGCCAGCACCCAAAGGGCGGGGGGCGGAGGCACAGATACGCAGTATTTT.